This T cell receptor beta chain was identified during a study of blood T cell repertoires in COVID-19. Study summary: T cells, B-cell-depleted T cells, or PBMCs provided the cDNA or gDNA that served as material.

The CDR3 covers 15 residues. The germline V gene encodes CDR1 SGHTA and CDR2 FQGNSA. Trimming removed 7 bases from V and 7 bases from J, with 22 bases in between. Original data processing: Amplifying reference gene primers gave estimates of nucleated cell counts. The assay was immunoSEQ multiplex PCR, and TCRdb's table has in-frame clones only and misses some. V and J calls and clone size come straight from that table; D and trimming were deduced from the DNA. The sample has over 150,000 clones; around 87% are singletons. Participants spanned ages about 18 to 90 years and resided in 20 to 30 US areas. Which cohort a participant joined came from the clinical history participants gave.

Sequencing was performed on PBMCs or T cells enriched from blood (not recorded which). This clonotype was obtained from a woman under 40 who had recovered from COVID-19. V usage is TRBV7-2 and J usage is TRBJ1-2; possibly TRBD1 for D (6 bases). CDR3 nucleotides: TGTGCCAGCACCGACCCGGCAGGGGAATCGGGTGGCTACACCTTC. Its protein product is CASTDPAGESGGYTF.